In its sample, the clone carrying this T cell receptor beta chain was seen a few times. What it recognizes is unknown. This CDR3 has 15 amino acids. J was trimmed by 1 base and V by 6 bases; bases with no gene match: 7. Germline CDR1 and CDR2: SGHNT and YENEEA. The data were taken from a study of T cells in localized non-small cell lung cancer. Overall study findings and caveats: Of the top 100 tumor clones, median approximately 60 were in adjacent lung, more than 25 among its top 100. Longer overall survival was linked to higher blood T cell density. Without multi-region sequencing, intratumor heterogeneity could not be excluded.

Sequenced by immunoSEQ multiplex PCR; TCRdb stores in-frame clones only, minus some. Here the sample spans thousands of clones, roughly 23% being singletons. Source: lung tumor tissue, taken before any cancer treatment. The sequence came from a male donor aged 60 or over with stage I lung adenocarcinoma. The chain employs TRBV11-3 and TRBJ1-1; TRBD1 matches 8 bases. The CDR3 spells CASSPFRGQNTEAFF. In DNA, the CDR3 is TGTGCCAGCAGTCCCTTCAGGGGGCAGAACACTGAAGCTTTCTTT. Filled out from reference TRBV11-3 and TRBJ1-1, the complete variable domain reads EAGVVQSPRYKIIEKKQPVAFWCNPISGHNTLYWYLQNLGQGPELLIRYENEEAVDDSQLPKDRFSAERLKGVDSTLKIQPAELGDSAVYLCASSPFRGQNTEAFFGQGTRLTVV.